This TCR beta chain was captured in a study of cytomegalovirus exposure and HLA in healthy donors. Overall study context: The Caucasian-associated ancestry cluster contained 81% of the 300 to 400 genotyped donors.

This CDR3 has 15 residues. This clone came up once. The PCR employed 60 Vbeta primers together with 13 Jbeta primers. Only in-frame clones appear in the TCRdb table, and some are missing; sequencing was by immunoSEQ multiplex PCR. In the table there are about 160,000 clones, 60% to 80% of which are singletons. Healthy bone marrow donors made up the donor group. The origin of this receptor is a woman between 45 and 60 years old in good health and CMV-seropositive. Sequences were obtained from PBMCs. V usage is TRBV21-1 and J usage is TRBJ2-6; TRBD2, the table's D call, was not compared with the DNA. TRBV21-1 is shown as a pseudogene. This CDR3 is CASSFDSSGANVLTF. The CDR3 region has the DNA TGTGCCAGCAGCTTCGACTCCTCCGGGGCCAACGTCCTGACTTTC.